This T cell receptor beta chain is from a study of cytomegalovirus exposure and HLA in healthy donors. In the PCR, 60 Vbeta and 13 Jbeta primers were used. Repertoires were generated with immunoSEQ multiplex PCR, while TCRdb's copy carries only in-frame clones and drops some. Of about 160,000 clones listed, over 70% are singletons. The CDR3 runs to 13 residues. CDR1 SQVTM and CDR2 ANQGSEA come from the germline V gene. The V and J ends lost 3 bases and 0 bases, in that order; junction bases with no gene match: 1. Only a few counts were recorded for this clone. Its antigen is as yet unknown. Whole-study results and caveats: An analysis was carried out later, and it reportedly showed fewer N-insertions in an Asian-associated ancestry cluster than the approximately 710-donor mean. A prior analysis recorded that most TCR beta V segments were productive about 87% or about 30% of the time.

This clonotype originated in a woman aged 50 to 60 in good health and CMV-seropositive. The J gene is TRBJ1-2, the V gene TRBV29-1, with 7 positions matching TRBD1. Sequencing input: PBMCs. The CDR3 nucleotides are TGCAGCGTTGAGGACAGGACTAACTATGGCTACACCTTC. Residues: CSVEDRTNYGYTF.